The sequence of this TCR beta chain was determined in a study of cytomegalovirus exposure and HLA in healthy donors. Study-level background: Counted in an early data release were about 85 million unique TCRs from HLA-typed donors. Findings and limits, study-wide: A later analysis revealed that TCR association rates differed between HLA loci, peaking at DRB1 and bottoming out at HLA-C.

The CDR3 spans 16 residues. V was clipped by 5 bases and J by 0 bases, with 15 bases between them. CDR1 MDHEN and CDR2 SYDVKM come from the germline V gene. About this clone itself: Its antigen remains unknown.

It was with 60 Vbeta and 13 Jbeta primers that the PCR ran. The protocol was immunoSEQ multiplex PCR, while the TCRdb copy is restricted to in-frame clones and leaves out a portion. The sample includes some 130,000 clones. Each donor was healthy, and each was a bone marrow donor. The sequencing sample was made of PBMCs. This TCR was recovered from a woman aged 40-49 years in good health and CMV-seropositive. The chain couples TRBV28 to TRBJ2-3; perhaps TRBD2 as D (6 bases). CDR3 sequence: CASSVGLKSSTDTQYF. In DNA form, the CDR3 reads TGTGCCAGCAGTGTGGGACTGAAGTCTAGCACAGATACGCAGTATTTT.